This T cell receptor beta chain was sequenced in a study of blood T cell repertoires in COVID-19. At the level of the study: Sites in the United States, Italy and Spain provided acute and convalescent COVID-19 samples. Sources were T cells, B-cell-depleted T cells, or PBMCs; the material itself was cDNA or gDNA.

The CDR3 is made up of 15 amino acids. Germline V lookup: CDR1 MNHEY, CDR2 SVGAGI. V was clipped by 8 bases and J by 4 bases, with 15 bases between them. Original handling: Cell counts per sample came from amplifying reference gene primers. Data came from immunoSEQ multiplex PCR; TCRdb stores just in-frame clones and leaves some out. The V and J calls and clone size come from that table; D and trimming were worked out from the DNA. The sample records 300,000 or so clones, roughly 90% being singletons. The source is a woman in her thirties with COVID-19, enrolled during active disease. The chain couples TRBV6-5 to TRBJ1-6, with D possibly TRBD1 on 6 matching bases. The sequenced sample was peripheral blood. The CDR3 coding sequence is TGTGCCAGCTCACCTCAGGGGCAGTATAATTCACCCCTCCACTTT. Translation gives CASSPQGQYNSPLHF.